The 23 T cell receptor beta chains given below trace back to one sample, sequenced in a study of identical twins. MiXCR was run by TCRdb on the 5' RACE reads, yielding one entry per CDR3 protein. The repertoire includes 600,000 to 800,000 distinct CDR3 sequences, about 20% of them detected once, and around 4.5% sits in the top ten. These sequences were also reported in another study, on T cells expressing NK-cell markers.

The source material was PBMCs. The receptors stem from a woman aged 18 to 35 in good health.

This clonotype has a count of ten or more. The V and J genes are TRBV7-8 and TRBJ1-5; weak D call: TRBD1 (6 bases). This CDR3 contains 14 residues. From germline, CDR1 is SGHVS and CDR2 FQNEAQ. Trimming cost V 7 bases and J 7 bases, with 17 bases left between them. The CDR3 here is CASNRAGVGQPQHF. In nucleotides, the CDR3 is TGTGCCAGCAATCGGGCAGGGGTTGGGCAGCCCCAGCATTTT.

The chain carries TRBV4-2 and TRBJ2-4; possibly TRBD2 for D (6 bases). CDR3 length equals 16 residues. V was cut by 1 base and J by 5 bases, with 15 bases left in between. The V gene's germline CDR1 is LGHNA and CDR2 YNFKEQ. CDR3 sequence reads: CASSQVQLGGENIQYF. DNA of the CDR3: TGTGCCAGCAGCCAAGTTCAGCTCGGGGGAGAAAACATTCAGTACTTC.

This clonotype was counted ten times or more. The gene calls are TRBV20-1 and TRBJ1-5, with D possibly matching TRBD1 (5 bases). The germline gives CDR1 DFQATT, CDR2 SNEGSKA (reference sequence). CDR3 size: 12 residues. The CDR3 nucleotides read TGCATGACCGGGGGGGAAGGTCAGCCCCAGCATTTT. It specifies CMTGGEGQPQHF.

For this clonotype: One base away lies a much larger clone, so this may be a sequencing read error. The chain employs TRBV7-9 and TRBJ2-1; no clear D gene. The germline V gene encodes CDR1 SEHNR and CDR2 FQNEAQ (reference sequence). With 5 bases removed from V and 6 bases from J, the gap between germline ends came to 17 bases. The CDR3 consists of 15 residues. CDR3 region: CASSPRHGAINEQFF. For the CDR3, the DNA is TGTGCCAGCAGCCCCAGACATGGAGCGATCAATGAGCAGTTCTTC.

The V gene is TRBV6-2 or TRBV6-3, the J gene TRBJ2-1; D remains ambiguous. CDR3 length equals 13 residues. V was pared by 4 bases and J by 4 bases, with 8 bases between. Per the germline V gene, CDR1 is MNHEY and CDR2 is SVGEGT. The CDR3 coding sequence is TGTGCCAGCAGTTTTACCGGGTACAATGAGCAGTTCTTC. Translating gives CASSFTGYNEQFF.

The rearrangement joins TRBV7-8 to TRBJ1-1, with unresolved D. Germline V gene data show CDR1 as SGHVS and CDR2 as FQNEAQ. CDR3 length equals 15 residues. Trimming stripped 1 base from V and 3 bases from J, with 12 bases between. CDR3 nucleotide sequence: TGTGCCAGCAGCTTAGTTGGGATTCCAGACACTGAAGCTTTCTTT. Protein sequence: CASSLVGIPDTEAFF.

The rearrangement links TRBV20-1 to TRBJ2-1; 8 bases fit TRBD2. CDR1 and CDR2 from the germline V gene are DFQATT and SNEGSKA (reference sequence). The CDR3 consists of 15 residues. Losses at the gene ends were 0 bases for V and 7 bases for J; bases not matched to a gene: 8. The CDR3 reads CSARDEAGVGNEQFF. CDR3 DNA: TGCAGTGCTAGAGATGAAGCGGGAGTGGGGAATGAGCAGTTCTTC.

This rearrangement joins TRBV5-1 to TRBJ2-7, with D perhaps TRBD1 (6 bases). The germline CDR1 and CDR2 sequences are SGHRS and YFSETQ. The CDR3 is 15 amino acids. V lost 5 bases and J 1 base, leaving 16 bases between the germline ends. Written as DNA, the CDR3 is TGCGCCAGCAGATATATGGACAGCCCTTCCTACGAGCAGTACTTC. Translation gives CASRYMDSPSYEQYF.

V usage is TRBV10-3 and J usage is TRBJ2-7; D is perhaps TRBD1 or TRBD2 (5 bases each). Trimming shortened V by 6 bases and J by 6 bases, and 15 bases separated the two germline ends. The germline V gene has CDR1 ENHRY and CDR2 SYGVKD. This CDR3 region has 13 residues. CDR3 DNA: TGTGCCATCAGCCTCAGGGACGAGGGCGAGCAGTACTTC. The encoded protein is CAISLRDEGEQYF.

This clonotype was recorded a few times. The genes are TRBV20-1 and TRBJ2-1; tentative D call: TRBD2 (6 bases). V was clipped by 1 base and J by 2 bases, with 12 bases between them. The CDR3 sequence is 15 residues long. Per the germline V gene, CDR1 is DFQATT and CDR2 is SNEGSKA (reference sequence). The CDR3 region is CSARGRGNAYNEQFF. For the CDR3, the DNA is TGCAGTGCTAGAGGGCGGGGTAATGCCTACAATGAGCAGTTCTTC.

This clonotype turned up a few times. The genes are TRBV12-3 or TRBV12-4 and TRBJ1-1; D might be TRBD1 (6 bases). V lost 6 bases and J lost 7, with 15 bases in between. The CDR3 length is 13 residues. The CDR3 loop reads CASRLQGRGEAFF. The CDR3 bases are TGTGCCAGCAGGCTACAGGGAAGGGGTGAAGCTTTCTTT.

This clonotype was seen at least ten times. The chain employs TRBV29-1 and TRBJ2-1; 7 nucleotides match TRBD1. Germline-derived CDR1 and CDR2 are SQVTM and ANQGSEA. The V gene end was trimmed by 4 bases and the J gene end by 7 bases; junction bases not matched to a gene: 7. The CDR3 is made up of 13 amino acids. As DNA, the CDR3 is TGCAGCGTTGTAAAGGGGGCGTTGAATGAGCAGTTCTTC. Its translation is CSVVKGALNEQFF.

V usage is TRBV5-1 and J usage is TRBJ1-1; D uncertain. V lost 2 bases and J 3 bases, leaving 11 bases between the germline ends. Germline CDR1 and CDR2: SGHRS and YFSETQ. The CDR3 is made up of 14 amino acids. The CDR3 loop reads CASSFFGSHTEAFF. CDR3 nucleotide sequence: TGCGCCAGCAGCTTCTTTGGCAGCCACACTGAAGCTTTCTTT.

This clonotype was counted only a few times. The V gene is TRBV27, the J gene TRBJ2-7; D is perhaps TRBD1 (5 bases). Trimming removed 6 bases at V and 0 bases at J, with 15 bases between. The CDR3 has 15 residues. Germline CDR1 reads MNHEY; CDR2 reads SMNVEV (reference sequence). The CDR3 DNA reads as TGTGCCAGCAGAGTCGGGCAGGGCAACTCCTACGAGCAGTACTTC. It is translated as CASRVGQGNSYEQYF.

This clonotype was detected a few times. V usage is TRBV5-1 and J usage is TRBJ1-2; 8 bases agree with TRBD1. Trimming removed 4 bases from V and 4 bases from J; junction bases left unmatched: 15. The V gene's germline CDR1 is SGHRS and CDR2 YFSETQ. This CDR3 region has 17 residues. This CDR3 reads CASSVGQGSLTAYGYTF. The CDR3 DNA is TGCGCCAGCAGCGTTGGACAGGGATCTTTAACTGCCTATGGCTACACCTTC.

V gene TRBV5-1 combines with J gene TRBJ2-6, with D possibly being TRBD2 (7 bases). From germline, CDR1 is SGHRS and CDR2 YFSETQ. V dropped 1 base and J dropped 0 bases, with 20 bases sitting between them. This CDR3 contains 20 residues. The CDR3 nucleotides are TGCGCCAGCAGCTTGCCTAGCGGCAGGACAGATAGCTCTGGGGCCAACGTCCTGACTTTC. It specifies CASSLPSGRTDSSGANVLTF.

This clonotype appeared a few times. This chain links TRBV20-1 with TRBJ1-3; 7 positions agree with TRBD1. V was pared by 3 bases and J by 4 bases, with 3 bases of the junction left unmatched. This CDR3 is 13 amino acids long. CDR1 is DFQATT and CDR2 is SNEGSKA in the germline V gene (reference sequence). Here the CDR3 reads CSASPGGGNTIYF. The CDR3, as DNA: TGCAGTGCTAGTCCAGGGGGAGGAAACACCATATATTTT.

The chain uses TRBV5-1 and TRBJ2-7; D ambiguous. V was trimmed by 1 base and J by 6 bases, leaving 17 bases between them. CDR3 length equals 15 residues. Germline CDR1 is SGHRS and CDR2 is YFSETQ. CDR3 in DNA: TGCGCCAGCAGCTTGCACCCAGGAGATAGTACCGAGCAGTACTTC. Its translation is CASSLHPGDSTEQYF. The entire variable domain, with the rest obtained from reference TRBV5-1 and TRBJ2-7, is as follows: KAGVTQTPRYLIKTRGQQVTLSCSPISGHRSVSWYQQTPGQGLQFLFEYFSETQRNKGNFPGRFSGRQFSNSRSEMNVSTLELGDSALYLCASSLHPGDSTEQYFGPGTRLTVT.

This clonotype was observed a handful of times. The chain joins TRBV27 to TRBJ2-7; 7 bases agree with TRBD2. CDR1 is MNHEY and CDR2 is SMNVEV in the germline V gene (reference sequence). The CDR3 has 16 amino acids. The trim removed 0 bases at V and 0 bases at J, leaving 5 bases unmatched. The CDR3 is CASSLSPSGTSYEQYF. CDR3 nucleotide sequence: TGTGCCAGCAGTTTATCCCCTAGCGGTACCTCCTACGAGCAGTACTTC.

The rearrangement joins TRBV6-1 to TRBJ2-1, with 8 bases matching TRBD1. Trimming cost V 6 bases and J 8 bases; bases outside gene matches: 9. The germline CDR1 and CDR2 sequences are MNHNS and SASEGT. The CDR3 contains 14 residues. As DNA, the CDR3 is TGTGCCAGCAGCGTAATAGACAGGGGCTATGAGCAGTTCTTC. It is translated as CASSVIDRGYEQFF.

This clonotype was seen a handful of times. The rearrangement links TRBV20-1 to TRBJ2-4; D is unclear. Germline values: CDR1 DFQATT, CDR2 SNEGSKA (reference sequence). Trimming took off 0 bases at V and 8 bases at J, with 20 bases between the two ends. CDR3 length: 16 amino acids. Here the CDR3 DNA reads TGCAGTGCTAGAGAACCCGCGACACCTCAAGACGACATTCAGTACTTC. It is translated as CSAREPATPQDDIQYF.

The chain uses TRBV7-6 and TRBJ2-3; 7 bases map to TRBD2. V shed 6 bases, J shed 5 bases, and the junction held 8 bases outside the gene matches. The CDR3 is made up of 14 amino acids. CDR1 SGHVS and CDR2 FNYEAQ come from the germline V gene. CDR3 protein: CASSLRTSLDTQYF. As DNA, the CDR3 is TGTGCCAGCAGTCTCCGGACTAGTTTAGATACGCAGTATTTT.

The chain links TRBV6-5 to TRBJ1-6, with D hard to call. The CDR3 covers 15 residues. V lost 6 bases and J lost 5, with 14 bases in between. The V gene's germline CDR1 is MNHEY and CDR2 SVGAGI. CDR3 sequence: CASSQRRGDNSPLHF. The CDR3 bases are TGTGCCAGCAGCCAACGACGTGGGGATAATTCACCCCTCCACTTT.